What follows is one TCR beta chain and its context. Measured with immunoSEQ multiplex PCR; TCRdb has only the in-frame clones, and not every one. The sample includes around 250,000 clones, around 87% of them seen just once. These data come from a study of blood T cell repertoires in COVID-19. Study context: From T cells, B-cell-depleted T cells, or PBMCs came the material, which was cDNA or gDNA.

CDR1 is MNHEY and CDR2 is SMNVEV in the germline V gene (reference sequence). Trimming cost V 2 bases and J 13 bases, with 20 bases left between them. CDR3 size: 14 residues. The gene calls are TRBV27 and TRBJ1-2; D is perhaps TRBD1 (6 bases). The sample comprised peripheral blood. The clonotype originates from a woman in her sixties or seventies with COVID-19, enrolled during active disease. This chain's CDR3 is CASSLSPTTGTGTF. The CDR3 DNA sequence: TGTGCCAGCAGTTTAAGCCCTACAACAGGGACCGGCACCTTC.